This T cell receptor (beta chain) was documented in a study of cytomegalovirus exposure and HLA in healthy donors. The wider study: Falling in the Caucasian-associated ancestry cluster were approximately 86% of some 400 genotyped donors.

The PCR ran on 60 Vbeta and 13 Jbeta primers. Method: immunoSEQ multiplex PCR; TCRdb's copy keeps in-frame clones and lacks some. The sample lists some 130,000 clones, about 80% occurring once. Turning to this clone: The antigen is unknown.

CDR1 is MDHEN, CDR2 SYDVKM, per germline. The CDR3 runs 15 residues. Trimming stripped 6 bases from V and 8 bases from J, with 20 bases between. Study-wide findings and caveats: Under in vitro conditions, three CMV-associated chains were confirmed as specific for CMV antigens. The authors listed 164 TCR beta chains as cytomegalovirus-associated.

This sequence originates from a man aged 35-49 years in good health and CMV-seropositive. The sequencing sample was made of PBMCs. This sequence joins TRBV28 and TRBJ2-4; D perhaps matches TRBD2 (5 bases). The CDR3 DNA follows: TGTGCCAGCAGCCCCGCCGGGGTGGCTTCGGACATTCAGTACTTC. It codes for CASSPAGVASDIQYF.